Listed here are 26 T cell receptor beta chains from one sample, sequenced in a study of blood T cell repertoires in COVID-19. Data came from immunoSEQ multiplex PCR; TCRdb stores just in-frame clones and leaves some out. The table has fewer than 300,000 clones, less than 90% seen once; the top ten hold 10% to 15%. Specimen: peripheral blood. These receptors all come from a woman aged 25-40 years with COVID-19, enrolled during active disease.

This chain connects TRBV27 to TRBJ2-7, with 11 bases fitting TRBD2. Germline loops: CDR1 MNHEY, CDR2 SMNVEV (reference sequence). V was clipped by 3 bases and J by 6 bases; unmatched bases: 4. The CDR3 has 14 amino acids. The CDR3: CASSFLLAGGEQYF. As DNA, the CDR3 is TGTGCCAGCAGTTTCCTCCTAGCGGGGGGCGAGCAGTACTTC.

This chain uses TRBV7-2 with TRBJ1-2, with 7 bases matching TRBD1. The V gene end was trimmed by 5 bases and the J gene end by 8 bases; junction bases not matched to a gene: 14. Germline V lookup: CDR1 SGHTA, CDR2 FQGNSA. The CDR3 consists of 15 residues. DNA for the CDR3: TGTGCCAGCAGCCGCCTGGGACAGTTGGAGGGAGGCTACACCTTC. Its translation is CASSRLGQLEGGYTF.

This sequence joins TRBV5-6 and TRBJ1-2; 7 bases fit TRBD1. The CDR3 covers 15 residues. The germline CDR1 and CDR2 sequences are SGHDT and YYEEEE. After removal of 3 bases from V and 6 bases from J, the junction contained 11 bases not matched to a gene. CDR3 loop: CASSSYGTERNGYTF. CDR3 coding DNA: TGTGCCAGCAGCTCCTACGGGACAGAAAGGAATGGCTACACCTTC.

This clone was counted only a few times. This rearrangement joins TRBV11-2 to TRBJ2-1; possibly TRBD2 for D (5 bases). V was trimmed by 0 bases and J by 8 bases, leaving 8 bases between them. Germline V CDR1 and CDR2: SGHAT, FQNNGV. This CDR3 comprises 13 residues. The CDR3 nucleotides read TGTGCCAGCAGCTTAGATCAAGCGGATGAGCAGTTCTTC. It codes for CASSLDQADEQFF.

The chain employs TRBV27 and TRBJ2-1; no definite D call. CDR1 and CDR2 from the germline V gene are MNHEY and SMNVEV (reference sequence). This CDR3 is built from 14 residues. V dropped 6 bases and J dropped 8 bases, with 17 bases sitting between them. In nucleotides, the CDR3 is TGTGCCAGCAGCCTTGGCTCACAGACACATGAGCAGTTCTTC. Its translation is CASSLGSQTHEQFF.

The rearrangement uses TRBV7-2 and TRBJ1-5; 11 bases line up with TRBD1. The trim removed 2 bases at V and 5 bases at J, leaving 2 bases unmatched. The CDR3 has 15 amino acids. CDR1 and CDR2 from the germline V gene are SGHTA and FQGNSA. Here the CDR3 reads CASSLRTGGDQPQHF. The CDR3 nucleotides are TGTGCCAGCAGCTTACGGACAGGGGGCGATCAGCCCCAGCATTTT. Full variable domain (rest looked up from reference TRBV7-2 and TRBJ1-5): GAGVSQSPSNKVTEKGKDVELRCDPISGHTALYWYRQSLGQGLEFLIYFQGNSAPDKSGLPSDRFSAERTGGSVSTLTIQRTQQEDSAVYLCASSLRTGGDQPQHFGDGTRLSIL.

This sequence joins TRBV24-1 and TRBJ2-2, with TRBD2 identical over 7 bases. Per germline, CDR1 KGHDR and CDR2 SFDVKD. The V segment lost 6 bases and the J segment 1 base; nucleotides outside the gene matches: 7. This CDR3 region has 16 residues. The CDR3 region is CATSPAGRGNTGELFF. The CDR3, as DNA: TGTGCCACCAGTCCAGCGGGGAGGGGGAACACCGGGGAGCTGTTTTTT.

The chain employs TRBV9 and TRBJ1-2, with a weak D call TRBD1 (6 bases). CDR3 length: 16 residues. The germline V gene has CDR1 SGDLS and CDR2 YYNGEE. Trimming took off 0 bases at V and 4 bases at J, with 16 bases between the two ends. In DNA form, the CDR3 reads TGTGCCAGCAGCGTAGACGGGACAAGCTTTACCTATGGCTACACCTTC. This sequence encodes CASSVDGTSFTYGYTF. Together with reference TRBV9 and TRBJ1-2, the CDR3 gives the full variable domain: DSGVTQTPKHLITATGQRVTLRCSPRSGDLSVYWYQQSLDQGLQFLIQYYNGEERAKGNILERFSAQQFPDLHSELNLSSLELGDSALYFCASSVDGTSFTYGYTFGSGTRLTVV.

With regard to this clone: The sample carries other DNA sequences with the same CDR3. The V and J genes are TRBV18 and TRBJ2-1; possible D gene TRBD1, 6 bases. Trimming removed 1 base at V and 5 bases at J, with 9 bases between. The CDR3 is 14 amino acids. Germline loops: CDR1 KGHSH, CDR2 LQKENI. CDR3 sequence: CASSPLQGNNEQFF. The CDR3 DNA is TGTGCCAGCTCACCACTTCAGGGGAACAATGAGCAGTTCTTC.

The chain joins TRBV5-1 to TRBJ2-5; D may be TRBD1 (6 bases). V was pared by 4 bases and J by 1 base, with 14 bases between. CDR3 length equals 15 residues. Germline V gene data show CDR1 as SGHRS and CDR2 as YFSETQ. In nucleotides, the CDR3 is TGCGCCAGCAGCGTTGGGGCAGGGGCCCAAGAGACCCAGTACTTC. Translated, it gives CASSVGAGAQETQYF.

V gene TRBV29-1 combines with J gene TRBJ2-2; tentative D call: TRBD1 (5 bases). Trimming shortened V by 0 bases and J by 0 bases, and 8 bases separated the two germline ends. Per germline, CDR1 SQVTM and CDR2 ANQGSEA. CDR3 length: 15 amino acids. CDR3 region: CSVEDLTANTGELFF. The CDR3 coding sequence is TGCAGCGTTGAAGATCTGACAGCGAACACCGGGGAGCTGTTTTTT.

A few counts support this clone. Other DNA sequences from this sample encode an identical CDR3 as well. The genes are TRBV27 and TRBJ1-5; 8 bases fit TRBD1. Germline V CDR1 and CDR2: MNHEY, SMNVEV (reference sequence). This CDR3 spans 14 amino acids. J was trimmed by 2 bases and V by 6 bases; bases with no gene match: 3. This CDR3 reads CASSPGQGNQPQHF. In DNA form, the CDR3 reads TGTGCCAGCAGCCCGGGACAGGGCAATCAGCCCCAGCATTTT.

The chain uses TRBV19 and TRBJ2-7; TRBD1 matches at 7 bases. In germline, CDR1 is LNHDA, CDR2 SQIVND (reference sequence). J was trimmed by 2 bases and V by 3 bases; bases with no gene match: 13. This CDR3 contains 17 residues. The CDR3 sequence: CASSMGRGLGNPYEQYF. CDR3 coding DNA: TGTGCCAGTAGTATGGGAAGGGGGCTTGGAAACCCCTACGAGCAGTACTTC.

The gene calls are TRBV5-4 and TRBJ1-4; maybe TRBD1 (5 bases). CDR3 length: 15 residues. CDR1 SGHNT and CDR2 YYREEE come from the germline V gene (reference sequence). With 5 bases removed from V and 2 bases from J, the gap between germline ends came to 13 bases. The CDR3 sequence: CASSPGRATNEKLFF. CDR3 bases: TGTGCCAGCAGTCCTGGCAGGGCTACTAATGAAAAACTGTTTTTT.

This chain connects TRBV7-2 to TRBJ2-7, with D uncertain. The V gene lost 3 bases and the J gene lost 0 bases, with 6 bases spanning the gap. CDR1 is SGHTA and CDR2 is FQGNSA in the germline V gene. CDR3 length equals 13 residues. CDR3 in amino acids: CASSFISSYEQYF. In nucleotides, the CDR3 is TGTGCCAGCAGCTTCATCAGCTCCTACGAGCAGTACTTC.

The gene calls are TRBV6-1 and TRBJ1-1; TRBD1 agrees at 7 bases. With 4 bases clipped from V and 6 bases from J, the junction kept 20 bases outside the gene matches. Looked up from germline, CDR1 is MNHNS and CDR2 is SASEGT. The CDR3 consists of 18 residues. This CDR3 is CASSAASKGAGRTAEAFF. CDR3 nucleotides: TGTGCCAGCAGTGCGGCCTCCAAGGGGGCCGGTAGAACCGCTGAAGCTTTCTTT.

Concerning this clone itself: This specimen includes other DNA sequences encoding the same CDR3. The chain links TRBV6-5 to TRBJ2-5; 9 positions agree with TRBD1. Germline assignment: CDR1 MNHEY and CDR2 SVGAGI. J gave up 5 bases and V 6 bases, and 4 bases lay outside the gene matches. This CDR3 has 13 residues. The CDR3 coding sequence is TGTGCCAGCAGGGACAGGGGCAGGGAGACCCAGTACTTC. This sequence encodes CASRDRGRETQYF.

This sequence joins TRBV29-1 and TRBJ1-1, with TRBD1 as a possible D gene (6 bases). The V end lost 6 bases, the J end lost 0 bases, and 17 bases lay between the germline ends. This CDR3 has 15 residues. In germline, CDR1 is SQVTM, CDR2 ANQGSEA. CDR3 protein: CSVPRGGDMNTEAFF. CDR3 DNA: TGCAGCGTCCCAAGGGGGGGGGACATGAACACTGAAGCTTTCTTT.

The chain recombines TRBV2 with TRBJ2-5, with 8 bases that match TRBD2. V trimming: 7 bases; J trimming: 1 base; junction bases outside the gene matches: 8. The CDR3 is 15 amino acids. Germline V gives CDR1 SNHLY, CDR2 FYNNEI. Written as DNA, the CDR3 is TGTGCCAGCATCCGGGGGGGCCTGATCCAAGAGACCCAGTACTTC. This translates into CASIRGGLIQETQYF.

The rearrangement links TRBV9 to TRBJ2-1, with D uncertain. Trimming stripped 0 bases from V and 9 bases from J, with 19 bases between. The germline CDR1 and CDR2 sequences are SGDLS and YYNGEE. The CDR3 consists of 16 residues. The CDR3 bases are TGTGCCAGCAGCGTAGCCGGAGCGATCCTGATCGGTGAGCAGTTCTTC. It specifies CASSVAGAILIGEQFF.

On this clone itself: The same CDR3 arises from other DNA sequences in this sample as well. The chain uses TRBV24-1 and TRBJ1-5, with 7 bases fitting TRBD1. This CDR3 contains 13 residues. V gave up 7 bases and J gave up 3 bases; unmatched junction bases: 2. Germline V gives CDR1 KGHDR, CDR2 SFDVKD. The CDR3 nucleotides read TGTGCCACCAGAGGACAGGCCAATCAGCCCCAGCATTTT. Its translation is CATRGQANQPQHF.

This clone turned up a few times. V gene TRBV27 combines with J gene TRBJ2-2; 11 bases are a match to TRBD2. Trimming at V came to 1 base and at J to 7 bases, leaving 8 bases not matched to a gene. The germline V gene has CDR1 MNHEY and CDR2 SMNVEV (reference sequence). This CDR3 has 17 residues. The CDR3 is CASSLYSGGAPNGELFF. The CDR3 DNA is TGTGCCAGCAGTTTATATAGCGGGGGGGCTCCTAACGGGGAGCTGTTTTTT.

In DNA form, the CDR3 reads TGTGCCAGCAGTCAGCGCAGCTCCTATAATTCACCCCTCCACTTT. This translates into CASSQRSSYNSPLHF. V and J are TRBV14 and TRBJ1-6, with D unclear. The CDR3 is made up of 15 amino acids. Germline loops: CDR1 SGHDN, CDR2 FVKESK. V lost 6 bases and J lost 0, with 9 bases in between. Filled out from reference TRBV14 and TRBJ1-6, the complete variable domain reads EAGVTQFPSHSVIEKGQTVTLRCDPISGHDNLYWYRRVMGKEIKFLLHFVKESKQDESGMPNNRFLAERTGGTYSTLKVQPAELEDSGVYFCASSQRSSYNSPLHFGNGTRLTVT.

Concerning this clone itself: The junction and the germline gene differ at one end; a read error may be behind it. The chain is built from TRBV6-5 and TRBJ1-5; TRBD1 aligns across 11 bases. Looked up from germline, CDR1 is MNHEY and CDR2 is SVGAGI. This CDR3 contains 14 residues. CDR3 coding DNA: TGTGCCAGCAGTTGGACAGGGGGCAAACAGCCCCAGCATTTT. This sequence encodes CASSWTGGKQPQHF.

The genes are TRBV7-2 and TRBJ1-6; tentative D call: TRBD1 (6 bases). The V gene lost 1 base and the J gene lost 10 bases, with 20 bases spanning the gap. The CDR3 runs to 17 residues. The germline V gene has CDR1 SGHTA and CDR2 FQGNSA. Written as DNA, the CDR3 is TGTGCCAGCAGCTTAGTGCACAACAGGGATAGCGGGTCACCCCTCCACTTT. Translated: CASSLVHNRDSGSPLHF.

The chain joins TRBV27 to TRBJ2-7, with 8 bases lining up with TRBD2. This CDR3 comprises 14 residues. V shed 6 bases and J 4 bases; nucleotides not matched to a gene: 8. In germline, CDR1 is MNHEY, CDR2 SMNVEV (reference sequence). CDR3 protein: CASSPRAGGYEQYF. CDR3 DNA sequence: TGTGCCAGCAGCCCCAGGGCGGGGGGTTACGAGCAGTACTTC.